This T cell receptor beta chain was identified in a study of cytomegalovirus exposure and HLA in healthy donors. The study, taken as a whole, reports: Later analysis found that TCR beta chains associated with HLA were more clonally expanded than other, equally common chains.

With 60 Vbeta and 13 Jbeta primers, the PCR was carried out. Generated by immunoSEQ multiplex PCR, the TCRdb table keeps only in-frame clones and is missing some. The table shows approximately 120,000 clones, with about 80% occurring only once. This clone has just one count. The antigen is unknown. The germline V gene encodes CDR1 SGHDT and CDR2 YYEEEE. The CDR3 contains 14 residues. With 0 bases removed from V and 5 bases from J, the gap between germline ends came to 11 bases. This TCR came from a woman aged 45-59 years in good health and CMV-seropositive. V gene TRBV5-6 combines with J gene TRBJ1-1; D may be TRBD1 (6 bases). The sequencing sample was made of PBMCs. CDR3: CASSLGQGPTEAFF. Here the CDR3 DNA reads TGTGCCAGCAGCTTGGGCCAGGGGCCAACTGAAGCTTTCTTT.